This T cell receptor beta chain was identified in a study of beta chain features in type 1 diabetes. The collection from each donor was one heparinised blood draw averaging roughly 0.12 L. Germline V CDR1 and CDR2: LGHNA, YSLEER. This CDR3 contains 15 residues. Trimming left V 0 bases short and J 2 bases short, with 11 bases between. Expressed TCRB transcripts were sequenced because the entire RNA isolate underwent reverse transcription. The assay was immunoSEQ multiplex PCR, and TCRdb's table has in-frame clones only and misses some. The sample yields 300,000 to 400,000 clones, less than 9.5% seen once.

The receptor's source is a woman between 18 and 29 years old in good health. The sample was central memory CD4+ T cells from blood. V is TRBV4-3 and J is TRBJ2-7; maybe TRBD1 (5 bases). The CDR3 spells CASSQDPTDPYEQYF. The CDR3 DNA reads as TGCGCCAGCAGCCAAGATCCGACAGACCCCTACGAGCAGTACTTC.